This T cell receptor (beta chain) derives from a study of shared T cell receptors in the human thymus. CDR1 is SNHLY, CDR2 FYNNEI, per germline. Losses at the gene ends were 5 bases for V and 10 bases for J; bases not matched to a gene: 19. There are 18 residues in the CDR3. Only one count was recorded for this clone. Sequenced by immunoSEQ multiplex PCR; TCRdb stores in-frame clones only, minus some. This table has 700,000 to 750,000 clones, approximately 83% appearing once. These data were also filed under a second study, of human thymus T cells. From that study: Corrective surgery for congenital heart defects was being performed on the healthy Finnish infants who were the donors. Thymus was obtained from resections taken during corrective heart surgery. Thymic TCR repertoires of unrelated people reportedly overlapped highly.

Sequencing used thymocytes. This TCR was sampled from a girl under three years old with a congenital heart defect. The chain has TRBV2 and TRBJ1-6; TRBD1 aligns across 8 bases. The CDR3 loop reads CASSYHLPRGLLGSPLHF. The CDR3 bases are TGTGCCAGCAGTTATCACTTACCCAGGGGGCTGTTAGGCTCACCCCTCCACTTT. The full variable domain, completed using reference TRBV2 and TRBJ1-6, is EPEVTQTPSHQVTQMGQEVILRCVPISNHLYFYWYRQILGQKVEFLVSFYNNEISEKSEIFDDQFSVERPDGSNFTLKIRSTKLEDSAMYFCASSYHLPRGLLGSPLHFGNGTRLTVT.